This T cell receptor beta chain came from a study of early T cells in non-severe SARS-CoV-2 infection. At the level of the study: Sequencing of unsorted whole blood was done on bulk RNA, leaving chains unpaired.

Details on this clonotype: Its antigen is not identified.

Germline-derived CDR1 and CDR2 are SGHDN and FVKESK. V lost 0 bases, J lost 2 bases, and 22 bases lay in between. CDR3 length: 19 residues. The study's findings and limits: VDJdb-based matching was biased toward anti-spike CD8 responses and missed private and CD4 specificities.

As part of library construction, unique molecular identifiers were attached to individual cDNA molecules. Each CDR3 protein is one row after TCRdb ran MiXCR on the 5' RACE reads. The sample gives 70,000 to 95,000 distinct CDR3 sequences, approximately 10% of which show up once; about 4.5% is in the top ten. The sample was whole blood. This receptor was identified in an adult who was a healthcare worker with PCR-confirmed SARS-CoV-2 infection or an uninfected control (not recorded which). V usage is TRBV14 and J usage is TRBJ2-5; TRBD2 is a possible D gene (6 bases). CDR3 bases: TGTGCCAGCAGCCAAGACTCCCTCGTTTTTGGGGGGTGGCAAGAGACCCAGTACTTC. Amino acid sequence: CASSQDSLVFGGWQETQYF.